These T cell receptor beta chains were read from a single sample in a study of blood T cell repertoires in COVID-19. The assay was immunoSEQ multiplex PCR, and TCRdb's table has in-frame clones only and misses some. The sample gives 150,000 or so clones, 65% to 85% of which show up once; approximately 4% is in the top ten. The sequenced sample consisted of PBMCs or T cells enriched from blood (not recorded which). Every receptor here comes from a woman in her forties or fifties in a cohort exposed to, infected with or recovered from COVID-19 (not recorded which). CDR3s leave out the opening cysteine and the closing phenylalanine or tryptophan. Clone size appears in some rows only: once, few, many, or a class for an expanded clone.

V	J	size	CDR3
TRBV7-9	TRBJ1-5	once	ASSPLTGAPNSNQPQH
TRBV4-3	TRBJ1-2	-	ASSQGQGVYGYT
TRBV6-6	TRBJ1-1	-	ASRAPEGNTEAF
TRBV6-1	TRBJ2-2	-	ASSLTWGDTGELF
TRBV3-1/TRBV3-2	TRBJ2-1	-	ASSQTVSNEQF
TRBV28	TRBJ1-2	-	ASSSSPGQGNDGYT
TRBV29-1	TRBJ1-2	-	SVEDRAVFRQGARYGYT
TRBV2	TRBJ2-7	once	ASSAEGLADGLTYEQY
TRBV10-3	TRBJ2-7	-	AISKSYEQY
TRBV6-5	TRBJ2-1	-	ASSYWPSGGNEQF
TRBV28	TRBJ1-5	-	ASSDGLGVNQPQH
TRBV11-1	TRBJ1-6	once	ASSFLGQGGSPLH
TRBV19	TRBJ2-5	-	ASSIAGGPRETQY
TRBV5-6	TRBJ2-3	-	ASSETGKGTDTQY
TRBV28	TRBJ1-3	-	ASSLTFTGISGNTIY
TRBV28	TRBJ1-1	-	ATQGGNTEAF
TRBV4-2	TRBJ2-3	-	ASSQDGGRDTDTQY
TRBV27	TRBJ2-1	-	ASTSLAGGNYNEQF
TRBV4-3	TRBJ2-2	-	ASSDPGLSSLNTGELF
TRBV2	TRBJ2-1	-	ASTRVTGYNEQF
TRBV3-1/TRBV3-2	TRBJ1-5	-	ASSHGVDSDQPQH
TRBV4-2	TRBJ2-3	-	ASSQVGSGGPDTQY
TRBV7-9	TRBJ2-2	-	ASSSGLAGVSGELF
TRBV6-5	TRBJ1-5	-	ASSYGSGYSNQPQH
TRBV5-4	TRBJ2-6	once	ASSSGLAGNSGANVLT
TRBV11-3	TRBJ1-1	-	ASSRARDSEAF
TRBV6-5	TRBJ1-1	-	ASTKLRENTEAF
TRBV9	TRBJ2-1	-	ASSVGSGASSYNEQF
TRBV4-3	TRBJ2-7	-	ASSQIQGVTYEQY
TRBV3-1/TRBV3-2	TRBJ2-1	-	ASSQRGSYNEQF
TRBV4-1	TRBJ2-7	-	ASSQDLVAGVYEQY
TRBV28	TRBJ1-2	-	ASSTPFLYDGYT
TRBV11-2	TRBJ2-5	few	ASSSREVDREETQY
TRBV9	TRBJ2-7	-	ASSPSVDGGLYEQY
TRBV28	TRBJ2-1	-	ASSLRRGTSGRFGNEQF